Presented here are 15 T cell receptor beta chains from one specimen sequenced in a study of radiotherapy plus CTLA-4 blockade in lung cancer. The table came from immunoSEQ multiplex PCR; TCRdb's copy has only in-frame clones and leaves some out. The sample consists of some 80,000 clones, under 90% of them appearing once. The source material was peripheral blood, sampled from a patient treated with radiotherapy plus ipilimumab. These receptors were obtained from a human donor with non-small cell lung cancer who had stable disease on radiotherapy plus ipilimumab.

The gene calls are TRBV27 and TRBJ1-6; D remains ambiguous. Germline CDR1 and CDR2: MNHEY and SMNVEV (reference sequence). This CDR3 contains 12 residues. Trimming removed 3 bases from V and 3 bases from J, with 0 bases in between. CDR3 bases: TGTGCCAGCAGTTTCTATAATTCACCCCTCCACTTT. Translating gives CASSFYNSPLHF.

Concerning this clone itself: The sample has other DNA sequences that encode this CDR3 too. The rearrangement links TRBV9 to TRBJ2-1, with 9 bases lining up with TRBD2. The CDR3 is 15 residues long. The V gene end was trimmed by 0 bases and the J gene end by 4 bases; junction bases not matched to a gene: 2. CDR1 is SGDLS, CDR2 YYNGEE, per germline. CDR3 region: CASSVDSGGYNEQFF. CDR3 in DNA: TGTGCCAGCAGCGTAGACAGCGGGGGGTACAATGAGCAGTTCTTC.

The CDR3 sequence is CASSRKGGTDTQYF. The CDR3 DNA follows: TGCGCCAGCAGCCGGAAAGGGGGCACAGATACGCAGTATTTT. J is TRBJ2-3 and V is TRBV5-1, with D tentatively TRBD1 (5 bases). V was pared by 4 bases and J by 1 base, with 10 bases between. The CDR3 sequence is 14 residues long. Germline V lookup: CDR1 SGHRS, CDR2 YFSETQ.

This clone was seen a few times. V usage is TRBV14 and J usage is TRBJ2-2; TRBD1 matches 7 bases. In germline, CDR1 is SGHDN, CDR2 FVKESK. The junction had 21 bases not matched to a gene; V was cut back by 4 bases and J by 4 bases. The CDR3 contains 20 residues. The CDR3 DNA is TGTGCCAGCAGCCTAGGCAGAGGAAGGAAGGGGGCGGAATCCACCGGGGAGCTGTTTTTT. Protein: CASSLGRGRKGAESTGELFF.

Comments on this clone: Other DNA sequences in the sample encode the same CDR3. The chain has TRBV18 and TRBJ2-1; D gene ambiguous. This CDR3 contains 12 residues. Trimming left V 1 base short and J 7 bases short, with 5 bases between. Per germline, CDR1 KGHSH and CDR2 LQKENI. The CDR3 sequence is CASSPLGNEQFF. CDR3 nucleotides: TGTGCCAGCTCACCACTGGGGAATGAGCAGTTCTTC.

The CDR3 DNA reads TGTGCCAGCAGCCAAAACAGGGACCGCGAGCAGTACTTC. Residues: CASSQNRDREQYF. The gene calls are TRBV4-2 and TRBJ2-7; D may be TRBD1 (6 bases). Germline CDR1 reads LGHNA; CDR2 reads YNFKEQ. CDR3 length: 13 amino acids. The V gene lost 2 bases and the J gene lost 6 bases, with 11 bases spanning the gap.

This clone was recorded once. The V gene is TRBV27, the J gene TRBJ2-5; D uncertain. The CDR3 covers 14 residues. Germline V gives CDR1 MNHEY, CDR2 SMNVEV (reference sequence). Deletions cut 5 bases from V and 3 bases from J, with 13 bases between. CDR3: CASSPGSAKETQYF. In nucleotides, the CDR3 is TGTGCCAGCAGTCCCGGCTCCGCCAAAGAGACCCAGTACTTC.

The chain combines TRBV19 with TRBJ2-7; D gene uncertain. The CDR3 consists of 12 residues. V gave up 10 bases and J gave up 0 bases, with 10 bases separating them. CDR1 LNHDA and CDR2 SQIVND come from the germline V gene (reference sequence). CDR3 region: CATSSISYEQYF. The CDR3, as DNA: TGTGCCACAAGTTCCATCTCCTACGAGCAGTACTTC.

This clone was seen more than once but under ten times. The chain joins TRBV7-2 to TRBJ1-3; no reliable D call. V was clipped by 1 base and J by 4 bases, with 5 bases between them. The CDR3 has 13 residues. Germline lookup yields CDR1 SGHTA and CDR2 FQGNSA. The CDR3 reads CASSLDIGNTIYF. The CDR3 nucleotides read TGTGCCAGCAGCTTAGATATCGGAAACACCATATATTTT.

The chain links TRBV7-9 to TRBJ2-1; 11 positions match TRBD2. Per germline, CDR1 SEHNR and CDR2 FQNEAQ (reference sequence). This CDR3 region has 14 residues. V lost 8 bases to trimming and J lost 4 bases; unmatched junction nucleotides: 4. The DNA for the CDR3 is TGTGCCAGCGGGATAGCGGGAGGGTACAATGAGCAGTTCTTC. This gives the protein CASGIAGGYNEQFF.

By share of the sample, this clone is medium-sized. The chain carries TRBV21-1 and TRBJ1-1. TRBV21-1 is annotated as a pseudogene. The CDR3 has 13 amino acids. The DNA of the CDR3 is TGTGCCAGCAGCTTCCGAGGGCAGGGTAGGCCTTTCTTT. It yields the protein CASSFRGQGRPFF.

This rearrangement joins TRBV6-1 to TRBJ2-1; 12 bases are a match to TRBD2. The germline V gene has CDR1 MNHNS and CDR2 SASEGT. The junction had 6 bases not matched to a gene; V was cut back by 7 bases and J by 5 bases. The CDR3 is made up of 15 amino acids. DNA of the CDR3: TGTGCCAGCAACCCAAGGACTAGCGGGAACAATGAGCAGTTCTTC. Translated, it gives CASNPRTSGNNEQFF.

This clone has just a few counts. This sequence joins TRBV28 and TRBJ1-3; a possible D gene is TRBD1 (6 bases). Trimming removed 5 bases from V and 9 bases from J, with 17 bases in between. Germline values: CDR1 MDHEN, CDR2 SYDVKM. The length of the CDR3 is 14 residues. The CDR3 is CASSPPRTGSTIYF. The DNA of the CDR3 is TGTGCCAGCAGTCCACCTCGCACAGGGAGCACCATATATTTT.

In DNA, the CDR3 is TGTGCCAGCCGTGGTGGGTCGGCAGGGGGGTATAATTCACCCCTCCACTTT. Its translation is CASRGGSAGGYNSPLHF. The chain is built from TRBV6-1 and TRBJ1-6; 7 positions match TRBD1. Germline CDR1 and CDR2: MNHNS and SASEGT. V lost 8 bases to trimming and J lost 4 bases; unmatched junction nucleotides: 14. The length of the CDR3 is 17 residues.

The chain employs TRBV27 and TRBJ2-1; 8 bases match TRBD1. Germline V lookup: CDR1 MNHEY, CDR2 SMNVEV (reference sequence). With 4 bases clipped from V and 9 bases from J, the junction kept 11 bases outside the gene matches. This CDR3 is built from 15 residues. Here the CDR3 DNA reads TGTGCCAGCAGTTCCACCGGGACAGGCCGGGGTGAGCAGTTCTTC. Protein: CASSSTGTGRGEQFF.